This section outlines one T cell receptor (beta chain) sequence together with its context. The antigen remains undetermined. This sample is drawn from a study of chemoradiotherapy in HPV16-positive cancers. Some clones are missing from TCRdb's copy, which holds only in-frame ones; the method was immunoSEQ multiplex PCR. The sample holds a few thousand clones, around 70% seen once. The length of the CDR3 is 16 residues. Trimming took 1 base from V and 2 from J, leaving 15 bases between them. The germline CDR1 and CDR2 sequences are LNHDA and SQIVND (reference sequence). Findings and caveats of the study: Candidate HPV-specific clones and E7-related TCR motifs grew in tumor during treatment. Functional assays defining HPV-specific T cells used only a couple of HPV16-positive patients. Better recurrence-free survival went with HPV-responsive T-cell expansion in HPV16-positive patients.

Repeated repertoire sampling spanned the course of chemoradiotherapy. The material was tumor tissue, obtained from a patient who underwent chemoradiotherapy. This chain connects TRBV19 to TRBJ2-7; D unresolved. The TCR was taken from a human donor with HPV-associated anogenital cancer. The CDR3 protein is CASSIGVGSVTYEQYF. As DNA, the CDR3 is TGTGCCAGTAGTATAGGTGTGGGCAGCGTGACCTACGAGCAGTACTTC.